The 17 T cell receptor beta chains below come from one sample, sequenced in a study of blood T cells in healthy people across ages. Then a second PCR, running about 6 to 12 cycles, was carried out with a sample-barcoded 5' primer and a J-beta primer mix. TCRdb redid the calling of the 5' RACE reads with MiXCR, one entry per CDR3 protein. The sample includes about 1.4 million distinct CDR3 sequences, around 59% seen only once; the top ten take over 5%. The sequencing input was blood. These receptor sequences come from a man aged 18 to 30 in good health.

This clonotype was counted once. The J gene is TRBJ2-3, the V gene TRBV5-6; D possibly uses TRBD1 or TRBD2 (5 bases each). V was cut by 1 base and J by 7 bases, with 16 bases left in between. Germline lookup yields CDR1 SGHDT and CDR2 YYEEEE. CDR3 size: 15 residues. CDR3 amino acids: CASSLTGTHLHTQYF. CDR3 in DNA: TGTGCCAGCAGCTTGACCGGGACCCACCTCCATACGCAGTATTTT.

The V gene is TRBV11-2, the J gene TRBJ1-2, with unresolved D. The CDR3 has 13 amino acids. Trimming took 5 bases from V and 4 from J, leaving 11 bases between them. Germline V gene sequence: CDR1 SGHAT, CDR2 FQNNGV. This CDR3 is CASSPLSSYGYTF. The CDR3 DNA follows: TGTGCCAGCAGCCCCCTTTCGAGCTATGGCTACACCTTC.

This clonotype came up a few times. V and J are TRBV27 and TRBJ2-1; TRBD2 matches at 15 bases. CDR3 length: 19 amino acids. V shed 0 bases, J shed 0 bases, and the junction held 3 bases outside the gene matches. Germline assignment: CDR1 MNHEY and CDR2 SMNVEV (reference sequence). The CDR3 spells CASSLSGTSGGSSYNEQFF. As DNA, the CDR3 is TGTGCCAGCAGTTTATCCGGGACTAGCGGGGGGAGCTCCTACAATGAGCAGTTCTTC.

The chain links TRBV4-1 to TRBJ2-7; 8 bases align to TRBD1. With 2 bases clipped from V and 3 bases from J, the junction kept 15 bases outside the gene matches. The CDR3 spans 18 residues. Per the germline V gene, CDR1 is MGHRA and CDR2 is YSYEKL. The DNA for the CDR3 is TGCGCCAGCAGCCAAACCGATCCAGTCAGGGGGCTGAGCTACGAGCAGTACTTC. Translation gives CASSQTDPVRGLSYEQYF.

This clonotype was recorded a few times. The genes are TRBV15 and TRBJ2-1, with 8 bases identical to TRBD2. Germline CDR1 and CDR2: LNHNV and YYDKDF (reference sequence). The trim removed 0 bases at V and 8 bases at J, leaving 3 bases unmatched. The CDR3 totals 14 residues. The CDR3 region has the DNA TGTGCCACCAGCAGAGATGTCGGGGGGGATGAGCAGTTCTTC. This codes for CATSRDVGGDEQFF.

The chain links TRBV6-6 to TRBJ2-4, with 9 bases identical to TRBD2. The DNA end is a closer match to TRBJ2-7, so the J assignment may be wrong. Germline CDR1 MNHNY, CDR2 SVGAGI (reference sequence). The CDR3 length is 17 residues. CDR3 in DNA: TGTGCCAGCAGTTACTCGCAATACGGACTAGCGAGCTACGAGCAGTACTTC. Its translation: CASSYSQYGLASYEQYF.

The sample holds one count of this clonotype. V usage is TRBV10-2 and J usage is TRBJ2-7, with TRBD2 as a possible D gene (6 bases). The CDR3 runs to 13 residues. The germline V gene encodes CDR1 WSHSY and CDR2 SAAADI. V was clipped by 6 bases and J by 2 bases, with 11 bases between them. CDR3 sequence reads: CASRLAQTYEQYF. The CDR3 region has the DNA TGCGCCAGCAGACTAGCTCAAACCTACGAGCAGTACTTC.

The rearrangement uses TRBV4-1 and TRBJ2-7; a possible D gene is TRBD2 (5 bases). Germline loops: CDR1 MGHRA, CDR2 YSYEKL. Trimming took 5 bases from V and 4 from J, leaving 15 bases between them. The CDR3 sequence is 14 residues long. CDR3 in amino acids: CASSLKLPGYEQYF. The CDR3 nucleotides read TGCGCCAGCAGCTTAAAATTACCGGGGTACGAGCAGTACTTC.

The chain uses TRBV6-5 and TRBJ2-1; D is ambiguous. Trimming removed 0 bases at V and 0 bases at J, with 12 bases between. The CDR3 is made up of 17 amino acids. Germline V gene data show CDR1 as MNHEY and CDR2 as SVGAGI. Written as DNA, the CDR3 is TGTGCCAGCAGTTACTCGAGGCGGACGAGCTCCTACAATGAGCAGTTCTTC. It is translated as CASSYSRRTSSYNEQFF.

The gene calls are TRBV29-1 and TRBJ2-1, with TRBD1 matching over 11 bases. Germline assignment: CDR1 SQVTM and CDR2 ANQGSEA. V dropped 4 bases and J dropped 6; count of bases not matched to a gene: 5. This CDR3 spans 14 amino acids. The CDR3 region is CSVVRDRGGNEQFF. Written as DNA, the CDR3 is TGCAGCGTTGTGAGGGACAGGGGGGGCAATGAGCAGTTCTTC.

In DNA, the CDR3 is TGCAGTGCTAGAAGACAGGGTAATAACTATGGCTACACCTTC. Protein product: CSARRQGNNYGYTF. V and J are TRBV20-1 and TRBJ1-2, with 7 bases lining up with TRBD1. The CDR3 length is 14 residues. V was pared by 2 bases and J by 1 base, with 4 bases of the junction left unmatched. CDR1 is DFQATT, CDR2 SNEGSKA, per germline (reference sequence).

The chain recombines TRBV18 with TRBJ2-7, with D unclear. The CDR3 extends over 13 amino acids. Germline CDR1 reads KGHSH; CDR2 reads LQKENI. V was cut by 1 base and J by 5 bases, with 9 bases left in between. DNA of the CDR3: TGTGCCAGCTCACCACTCGAGCCCCACGAGCAGTACTTC. Translating gives CASSPLEPHEQYF.

The V call is TRBV6-1, the J call TRBJ1-2; D gene ambiguous. The CDR3 extends over 15 amino acids. V shed 7 bases and J shed 6 bases, with 21 bases lying between them. CDR1 is MNHNS, CDR2 SASEGT, per germline. The CDR3 sequence is CASTIPGQVWDGYTF. CDR3 in DNA: TGTGCCAGCACCATACCTGGGCAGGTTTGGGATGGCTACACCTTC.

The chain is built from TRBV7-6 and TRBJ1-3; TRBD1 might be the D (5 bases). This CDR3 region has 18 residues. Between the trimmed V and J ends, which lost 4 bases and 0 bases, there was a span of 19 bases. Germline V gene sequence: CDR1 SGHVS, CDR2 FNYEAQ. The CDR3 bases are TGTGCCAGCAGCTCCCCTAGTCGGGGGGAGAGCTCTGGAAACACCATATATTTT. Protein product: CASSSPSRGESSGNTIYF.

V is TRBV13 and J is TRBJ2-5, with D tentatively TRBD2 (6 bases). With 5 bases removed from V and 5 bases from J, the gap between germline ends came to 15 bases. In germline, CDR1 is PRHDT, CDR2 FYEKMQ (reference sequence). The CDR3 spans 14 residues. CDR3 in amino acids: CASSQGTPVETQYF. The CDR3 DNA reads as TGTGCCAGCAGCCAAGGGACTCCGGTGGAGACCCAGTACTTC. The whole variable domain, filled in from reference TRBV13 and TRBJ2-5, reads AAGVIQSPRHLIKEKRETATLKCYPIPRHDTVYWYQQGPGQDPQFLISFYEKMQSDKGSIPDRFSAQQFSDYHSELNMSSLELGDSALYFCASSQGTPVETQYFGPGTRLLVL.

This rearrangement joins TRBV7-2 to TRBJ1-5; 9 bases map to TRBD1. The germline V gene has CDR1 SGHTA and CDR2 FQGNSA. The CDR3 sequence is 16 residues long. V lost 1 base to trimming and J lost 3 bases; unmatched junction nucleotides: 4. The CDR3 reads CASSLVGQGLNQPQHF. The CDR3, as DNA: TGTGCCAGCAGCTTAGTTGGACAGGGGCTCAATCAGCCCCAGCATTTT.

The table lists this clonotype with a few counts. The chain carries TRBV12-3 or TRBV12-4 and TRBJ2-7; 9 positions agree with TRBD1. J lost 7 bases, V lost 6 bases, and 13 bases had no gene match. This CDR3 is 15 amino acids long. In DNA, the CDR3 is TGTGCCAGCAGCCAATGGTGGACAGGGGTGGGAGAGCAGTACTTC. It encodes CASSQWWTGVGEQYF.